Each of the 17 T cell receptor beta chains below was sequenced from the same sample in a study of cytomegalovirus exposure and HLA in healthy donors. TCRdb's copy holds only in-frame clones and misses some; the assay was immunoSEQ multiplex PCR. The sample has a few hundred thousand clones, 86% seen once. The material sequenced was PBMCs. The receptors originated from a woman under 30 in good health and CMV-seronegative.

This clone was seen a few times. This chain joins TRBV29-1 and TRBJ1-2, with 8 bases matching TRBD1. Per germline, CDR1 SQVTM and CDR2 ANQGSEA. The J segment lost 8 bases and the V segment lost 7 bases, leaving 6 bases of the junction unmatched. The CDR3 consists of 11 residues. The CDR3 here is CSAGQGQGYTF. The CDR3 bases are TGCAGCGCTGGACAGGGACAAGGCTACACCTTC.

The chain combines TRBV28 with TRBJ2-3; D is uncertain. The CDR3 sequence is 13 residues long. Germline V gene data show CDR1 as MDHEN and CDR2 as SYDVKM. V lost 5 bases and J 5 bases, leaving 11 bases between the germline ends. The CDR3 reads CASSIVQIDTQYF. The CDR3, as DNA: TGTGCCAGCAGTATCGTACAGATAGATACGCAGTATTTT.

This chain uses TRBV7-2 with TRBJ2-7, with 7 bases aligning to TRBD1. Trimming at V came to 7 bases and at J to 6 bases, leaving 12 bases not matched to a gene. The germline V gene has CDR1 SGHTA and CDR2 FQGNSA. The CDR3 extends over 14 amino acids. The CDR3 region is CASILGQDQGEQYF. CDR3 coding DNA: TGTGCCAGCATCCTAGGACAGGACCAGGGCGAGCAGTACTTC.

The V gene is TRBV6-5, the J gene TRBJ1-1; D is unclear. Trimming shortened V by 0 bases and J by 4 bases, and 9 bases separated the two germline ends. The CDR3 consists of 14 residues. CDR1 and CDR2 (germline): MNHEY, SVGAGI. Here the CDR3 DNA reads TGTGCCAGCAGTTACTCGCCCGGTGCCACTGAAGCTTTCTTT. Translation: CASSYSPGATEAFF.

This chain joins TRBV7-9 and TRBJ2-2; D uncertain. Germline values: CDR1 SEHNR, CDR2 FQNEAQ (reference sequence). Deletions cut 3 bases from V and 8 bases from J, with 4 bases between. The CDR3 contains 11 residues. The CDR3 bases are TGTGCCAGCAGCTTCGGGGGGGAGCTGTTTTTT. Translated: CASSFGGELFF.

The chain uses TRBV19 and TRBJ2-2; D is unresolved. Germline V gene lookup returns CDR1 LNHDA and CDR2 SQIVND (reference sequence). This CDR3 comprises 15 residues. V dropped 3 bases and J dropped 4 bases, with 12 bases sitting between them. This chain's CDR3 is CASSILPHSTGELFF. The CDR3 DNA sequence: TGTGCCAGTAGTATTTTACCCCACAGCACCGGGGAGCTGTTTTTT.

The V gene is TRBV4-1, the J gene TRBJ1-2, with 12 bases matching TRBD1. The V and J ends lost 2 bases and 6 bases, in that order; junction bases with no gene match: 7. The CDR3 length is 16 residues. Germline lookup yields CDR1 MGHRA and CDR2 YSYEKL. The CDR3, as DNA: TGCGCCAGCAGCCAACCCAGGGACAGGGGGCGGGATGGCTACACCTTC. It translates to CASSQPRDRGRDGYTF.

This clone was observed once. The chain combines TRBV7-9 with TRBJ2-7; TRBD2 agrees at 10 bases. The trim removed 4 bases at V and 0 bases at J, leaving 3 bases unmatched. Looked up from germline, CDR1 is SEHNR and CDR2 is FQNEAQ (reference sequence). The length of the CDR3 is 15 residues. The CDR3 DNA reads TGTGCCAGCAGCTCCGCTAGCGGGAGCTCCTACGAGCAGTACTTC. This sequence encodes CASSSASGSSYEQYF.

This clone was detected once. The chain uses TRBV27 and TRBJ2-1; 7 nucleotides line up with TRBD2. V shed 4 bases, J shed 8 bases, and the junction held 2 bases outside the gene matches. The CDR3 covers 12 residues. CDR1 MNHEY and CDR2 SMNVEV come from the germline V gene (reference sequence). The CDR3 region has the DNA TGTGCCAGCAGTTGGGGGGGGGATGAGCAGTTCTTC. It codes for CASSWGGDEQFF.

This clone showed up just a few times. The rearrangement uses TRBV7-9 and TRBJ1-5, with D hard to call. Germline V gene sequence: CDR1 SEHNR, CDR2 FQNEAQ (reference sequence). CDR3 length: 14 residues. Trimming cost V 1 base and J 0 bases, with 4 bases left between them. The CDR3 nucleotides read TGTGCCAGCAGCTTAGGGGCTAGCAATCAGCCCCAGCATTTT. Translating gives CASSLGASNQPQHF.

In DNA, the CDR3 is TGTGCCAGCAGTTCAAGAGGGACAGGGGACAATCAGCCCCAGCATTTT. It encodes CASSSRGTGDNQPQHF. The rearrangement links TRBV27 to TRBJ1-5; TRBD1 matches 10 bases. In germline, CDR1 is MNHEY, CDR2 SMNVEV (reference sequence). The CDR3 has 16 residues. With 4 bases clipped from V and 3 bases from J, the junction kept 6 bases outside the gene matches.

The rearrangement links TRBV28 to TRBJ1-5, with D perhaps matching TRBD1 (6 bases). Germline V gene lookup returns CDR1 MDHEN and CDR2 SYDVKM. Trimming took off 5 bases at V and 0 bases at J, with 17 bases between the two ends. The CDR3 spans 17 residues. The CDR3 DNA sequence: TGTGCCAGCAGTCTGTCCGGGACACCGTATAGCAATCAGCCCCAGCATTTT. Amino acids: CASSLSGTPYSNQPQHF. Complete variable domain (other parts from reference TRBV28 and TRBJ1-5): DVKVTQSSRYLVKRTGEKVFLECVQDMDHENMFWYRQDPGLGLRLIYFSYDVKMKEKGDIPEGYSVSREKKERFSLILESASTNQTSMYLCASSLSGTPYSNQPQHFGDGTRLSIL.

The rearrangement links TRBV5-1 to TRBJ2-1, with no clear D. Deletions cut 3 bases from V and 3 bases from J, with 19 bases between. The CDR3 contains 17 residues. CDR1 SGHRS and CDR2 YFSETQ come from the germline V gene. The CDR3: CASSSTSPLGYYNEQFF. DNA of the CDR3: TGCGCCAGCAGCTCCACCTCCCCTCTGGGCTACTACAATGAGCAGTTCTTC.

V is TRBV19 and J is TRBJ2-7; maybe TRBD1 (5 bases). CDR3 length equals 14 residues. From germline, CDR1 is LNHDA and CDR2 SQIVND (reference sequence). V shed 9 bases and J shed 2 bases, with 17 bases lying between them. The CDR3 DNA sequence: TGTGCCAGCGCCGAGACAGTCGGCCCCTACGAGCAGTACTTC. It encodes CASAETVGPYEQYF.

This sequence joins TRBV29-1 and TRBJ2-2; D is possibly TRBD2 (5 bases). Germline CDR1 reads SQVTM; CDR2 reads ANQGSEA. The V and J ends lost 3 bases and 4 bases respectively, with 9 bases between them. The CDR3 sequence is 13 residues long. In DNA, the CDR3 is TGCAGCGTTGAGCGGGCATCCACCGGGGAGCTGTTTTTT. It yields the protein CSVERASTGELFF.

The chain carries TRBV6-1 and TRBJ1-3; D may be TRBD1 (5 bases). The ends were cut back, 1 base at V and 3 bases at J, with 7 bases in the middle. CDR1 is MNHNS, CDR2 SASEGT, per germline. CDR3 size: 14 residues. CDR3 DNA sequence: TGTGCCAGCAGTGAAGTTACAGGTGGAAACACCATATATTTT. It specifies CASSEVTGGNTIYF.

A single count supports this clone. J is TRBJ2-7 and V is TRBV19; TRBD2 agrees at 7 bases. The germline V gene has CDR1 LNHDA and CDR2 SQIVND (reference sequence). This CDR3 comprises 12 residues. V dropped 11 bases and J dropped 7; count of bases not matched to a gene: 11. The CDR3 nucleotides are TGTGCCGGCGGGACTCCCGGGGGGGAGCAGTACTTC. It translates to CAGGTPGGEQYF.